Below, one T cell receptor beta chain is given with its context. Trimming stripped 3 bases from V and 10 bases from J, with 10 bases between. The CDR3 contains 12 residues. Germline V gene sequence: CDR1 LGHNA, CDR2 YNFKEQ. Those who participated ranged in age from roughly 18 to 100 years and resided in around 22 US areas. Clones were sequenced by immunoSEQ multiplex PCR, and TCRdb holds only the in-frame ones, with some missing. The sample lists roughly 180,000 clones, roughly nine tenths occurring once. The data belong to a study of blood T cell repertoires in COVID-19. This receptor was obtained from a woman aged 25-40 years who had recovered from COVID-19. The sample comprised PBMCs or T cells enriched from blood (not recorded which). V is TRBV4-2 and J is TRBJ2-1; tentative D call: TRBD2 (6 bases). In DNA form, the CDR3 reads TGTGCCAGCAGCCACCCTGGGGGGGAGCAGTTCTTC. Amino acid sequence: CASSHPGGEQFF.